This passage covers 5 T cell receptor beta chains from one sample sequenced in a study of shared clonotypes between healthy human individuals. The protocol was immunoSEQ multiplex PCR, while the TCRdb copy is restricted to in-frame clones and leaves out a portion. The sample shows under 1 million clones, about 97% of them seen only once. CD45RO-negative, CCR7-selected cells formed the naive CD8 fraction, which excluded terminally differentiated effector memory CD45RA+ cells. The sample consisted of naive CD8+ T cells sorted from blood. These receptors were collected from a man under 40 in good health.

The V and J genes are TRBV11-2 and TRBJ2-7, with 10 positions matching TRBD1. V shed 2 bases and J 9 bases; nucleotides not matched to a gene: 16. CDR3 length equals 17 residues. The germline V gene encodes CDR1 SGHAT and CDR2 FQNNGV. The CDR3 bases are TGTGCCAGCAGCTTACGCCATGGGACAGGGGATTGGCTCGGGCAGTACTTC. Translating it yields CASSLRHGTGDWLGQYF.

The chain carries TRBV10-3 and TRBJ2-7; unclear D gene. CDR1 ENHRY and CDR2 SYGVKD come from the germline V gene. With 2 bases removed from V and 2 bases from J, the gap between germline ends came to 10 bases. The CDR3 length is 14 residues. In nucleotides, the CDR3 is TGTGCCATCAGTGAGCAGGTTCTAGCCTACGAGCAGTACTTC. Translated: CAISEQVLAYEQYF.

V is TRBV27 and J is TRBJ1-2; D gene uncertain. The CDR3 totals 14 residues. The germline V gene has CDR1 MNHEY and CDR2 SMNVEV (reference sequence). The ends were cut back, 0 bases at V and 2 bases at J, with 7 bases in the middle. CDR3 region: CASSLSYSNYGYTF. The CDR3 DNA reads as TGTGCCAGCAGTTTATCGTACAGCAACTATGGCTACACCTTC.

The V call is TRBV5-1, the J call TRBJ2-7, with 9 bases matching TRBD2. V dropped 2 bases and J dropped 7; count of bases not matched to a gene: 4. The germline V gene has CDR1 SGHRS and CDR2 YFSETQ. This CDR3 has 13 residues. The CDR3 sequence: CASSFAGGWEQYF. The CDR3 DNA sequence: TGCGCCAGCAGCTTCGCGGGAGGGTGGGAGCAGTACTTC.

The rearrangement joins TRBV7-9 to TRBJ2-7; 8 nucleotides match TRBD2. This CDR3 has 14 residues. V was pared by 5 bases and J by 7 bases, with 10 bases of the junction left unmatched. Germline CDR1 reads SEHNR; CDR2 reads FQNEAQ (reference sequence). Here the CDR3 DNA reads TGTGCCAGCAGCCCGACTAGCGCCTCGGGGGAGCAGTACTTC. Translating it yields CASSPTSASGEQYF. The full variable domain, its missing parts supplied by reference TRBV7-9 and TRBJ2-7, is DTGVSQNPRHKITKRGQNVTFRCDPISEHNRLYWYRQTLGQGPEFLTYFQNEAQLEKSRLLSDRFSAERPKGSFSTLEIQRTEQGDSAMYLCASSPTSASGEQYFGPGTRLTVT.